The present T cell receptor (delta chain) was sequenced within a study of gamma-delta chains in newborns, infants, children. For the study at large: Microbial exposure reportedly drives polyclonal innate γδ T cell expansion after birth.

This clone occurred a few times. The protein recorded in TCRdb matches a much larger clone and deviates from this DNA's translation at residue 18, suggesting a read error; the protein here is obtained by translating the DNA. TCRdb re-processed the reads via CATT. The sample includes 2,200 or so delta-chain clones, approximately 1.6% seen only once; the top ten take 34%. This receptor was identified in a child who was a newborn, infant or young child, either healthy, febrile or measles-vaccinated (not recorded which). Sequencing used blood.

The CDR3 sequence: CALGEPPAPMGDTPYTDELIF. For the CDR3, the DNA is TGTGCTCTTGGGGAACCTCCCGCTCCGATGGGGGATACGCCTTACACCGATGAACTCATCTTT. The rearrangement joins TRDV1 to TRDJ1; 11 nucleotides match TRDD3. Germline V gene lookup returns CDR1 TSWWSYY and CDR2 QGS. The length of the CDR3 is 21 residues.